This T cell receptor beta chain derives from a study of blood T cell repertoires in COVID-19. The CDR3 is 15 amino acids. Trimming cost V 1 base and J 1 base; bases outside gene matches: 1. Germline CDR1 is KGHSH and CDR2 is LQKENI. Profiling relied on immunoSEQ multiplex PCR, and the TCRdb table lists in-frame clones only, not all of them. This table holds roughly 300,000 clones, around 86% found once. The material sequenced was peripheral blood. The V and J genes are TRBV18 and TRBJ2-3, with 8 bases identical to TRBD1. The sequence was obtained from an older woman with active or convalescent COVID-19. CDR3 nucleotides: TGTGCCAGCTCACCACGACAGGGGCGCACAGATACGCAGTATTTT. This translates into CASSPRQGRTDTQYF.